This T cell receptor (beta chain) comes out of a study of beta chain features in type 1 diabetes. Of the isolated RNA, all was reverse transcribed, and so the sequenced material was expressed TCRB transcripts. Sequencing was performed with immunoSEQ multiplex PCR; in TCRdb, only in-frame clones are kept and a portion is missing. This table holds around 430,000 clones, around 28% found once. Comments on this clone: Its target is unknown.

Study-level points and caveats: Shorter TCRB CDR3s, moderately but significantly so, marked every one of the four CD4+ subsets in Type 1 diabetes patients.

CDR3 length: 13 residues. Germline V gives CDR1 SGHNT, CDR2 YYREEE (reference sequence). Trimming cost V 4 bases and J 4 bases; bases outside gene matches: 3. The sample taken for sequencing was naive CD4+ T cells from blood. This TCR derives from a man between 18 and 35 years old in good health. This rearrangement joins TRBV5-4 to TRBJ2-5; 8 nucleotides match TRBD2. CDR3 residues: CASSPTSGETQYF. In DNA form, the CDR3 reads TGTGCCAGCAGCCCTACTAGCGGAGAGACCCAGTACTTC.